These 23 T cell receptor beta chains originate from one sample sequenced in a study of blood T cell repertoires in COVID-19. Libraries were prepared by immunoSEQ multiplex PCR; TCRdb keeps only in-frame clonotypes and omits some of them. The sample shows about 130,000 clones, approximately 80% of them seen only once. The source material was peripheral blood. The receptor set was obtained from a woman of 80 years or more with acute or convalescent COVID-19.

DNA for the CDR3: TGTGCCAGCACCCCGGAGGCAGTACGTGAAAAACTGTTTTTT. This codes for CASTPEAVREKLFF. The V call is TRBV4-2, the J call TRBJ1-4; D is unclear. Germline-derived CDR1 and CDR2 are LGHNA and YNFKEQ. Trimming cost V 7 bases and J 7 bases, with 16 bases left between them. CDR3 size: 14 residues.

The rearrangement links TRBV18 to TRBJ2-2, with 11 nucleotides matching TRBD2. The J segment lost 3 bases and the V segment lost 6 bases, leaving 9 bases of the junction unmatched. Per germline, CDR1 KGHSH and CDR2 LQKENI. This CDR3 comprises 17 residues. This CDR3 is CASSPLTSGTDTGELFF. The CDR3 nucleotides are TGTGCCAGCTCCCCCTTGACTAGCGGGACTGACACCGGGGAGCTGTTTTTT.

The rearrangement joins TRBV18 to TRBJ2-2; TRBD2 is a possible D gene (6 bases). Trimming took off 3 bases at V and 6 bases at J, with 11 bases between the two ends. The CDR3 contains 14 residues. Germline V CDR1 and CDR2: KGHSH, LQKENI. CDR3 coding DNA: TGTGCCAGCTCACCTCTAGCGTCGGCCGGGGAGCTGTTTTTT. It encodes CASSPLASAGELFF.

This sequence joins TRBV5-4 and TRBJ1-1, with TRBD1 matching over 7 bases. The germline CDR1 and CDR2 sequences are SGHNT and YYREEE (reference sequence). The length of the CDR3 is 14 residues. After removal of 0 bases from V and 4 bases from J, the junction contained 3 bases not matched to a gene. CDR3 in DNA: TGTGCCAGCAGCTTGGGGAACAGGGGCACTGAAGCTTTCTTT. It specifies CASSLGNRGTEAFF.

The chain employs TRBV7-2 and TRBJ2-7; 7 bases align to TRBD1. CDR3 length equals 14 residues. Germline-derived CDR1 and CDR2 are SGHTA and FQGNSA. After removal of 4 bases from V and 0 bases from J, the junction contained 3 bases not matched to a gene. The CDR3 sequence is CASSSGQVSYEQYF. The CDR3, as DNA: TGTGCCAGCAGCTCCGGACAGGTCTCCTACGAGCAGTACTTC. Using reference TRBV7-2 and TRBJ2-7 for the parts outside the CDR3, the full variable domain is GAGVSQSPSNKVTEKGKDVELRCDPISGHTALYWYRQSLGQGLEFLIYFQGNSAPDKSGLPSDRFSAERTGGSVSTLTIQRTQQEDSAVYLCASSSGQVSYEQYFGPGTRLTVT.

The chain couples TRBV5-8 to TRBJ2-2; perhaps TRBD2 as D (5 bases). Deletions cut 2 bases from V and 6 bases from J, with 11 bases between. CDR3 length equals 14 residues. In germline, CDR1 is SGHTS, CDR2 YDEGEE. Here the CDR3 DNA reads TGTGCCAGCAGCTTAAACGGGATAGCCGGGGAGCTGTTTTTT. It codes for CASSLNGIAGELFF.

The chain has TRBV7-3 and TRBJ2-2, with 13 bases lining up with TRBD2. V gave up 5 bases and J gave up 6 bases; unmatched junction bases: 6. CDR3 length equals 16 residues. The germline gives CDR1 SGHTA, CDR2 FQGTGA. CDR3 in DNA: TGTGCCAGCAGCCCCGGGACTAGCGGGGTATCCGGGGAGCTGTTTTTT. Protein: CASSPGTSGVSGELFF.

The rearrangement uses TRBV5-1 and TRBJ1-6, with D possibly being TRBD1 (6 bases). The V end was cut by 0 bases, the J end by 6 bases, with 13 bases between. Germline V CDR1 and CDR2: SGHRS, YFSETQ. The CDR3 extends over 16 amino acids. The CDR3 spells CASSLAGVGANSPLHF. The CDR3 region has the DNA TGCGCCAGCAGCTTGGCAGGGGTGGGAGCTAATTCACCCCTCCACTTT.

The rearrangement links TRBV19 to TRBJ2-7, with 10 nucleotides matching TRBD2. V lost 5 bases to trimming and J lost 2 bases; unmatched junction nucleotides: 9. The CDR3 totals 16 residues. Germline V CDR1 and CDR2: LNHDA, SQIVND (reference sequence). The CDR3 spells CASSARSGGGTYEQYF. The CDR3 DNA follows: TGTGCCAGTAGTGCCCGAAGCGGGGGGGGAACCTACGAGCAGTACTTC. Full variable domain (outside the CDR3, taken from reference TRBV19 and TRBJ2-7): DGGITQSPKYLFRKEGQNVTLSCEQNLNHDAMYWYRQDPGQGLRLIYYSQIVNDFQKGDIAEGYSVSREKKESFPLTVTSAQKNPTAFYLCASSARSGGGTYEQYFGPGTRLTVT.

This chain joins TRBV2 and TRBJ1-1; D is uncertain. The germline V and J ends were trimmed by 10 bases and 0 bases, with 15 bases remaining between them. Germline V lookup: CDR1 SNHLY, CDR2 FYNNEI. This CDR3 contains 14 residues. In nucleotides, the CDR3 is TGTGCCACGTCCCTAAACAGTCTGAACACTGAAGCTTTCTTT. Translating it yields CATSLNSLNTEAFF.

The CDR3 nucleotides read TGTGCCAGCAGTTCCTCCGGGACAGGGCGGATACAACTGTTTTTT. Translation: CASSSSGTGRIQLFF. The chain has TRBV6-5 and TRBJ1-4, with 9 bases fitting TRBD1. The germline CDR1 and CDR2 sequences are MNHEY and SVGAGI. CDR3 length: 15 residues. Trimming cost V 4 bases and J 12 bases; bases outside gene matches: 12.

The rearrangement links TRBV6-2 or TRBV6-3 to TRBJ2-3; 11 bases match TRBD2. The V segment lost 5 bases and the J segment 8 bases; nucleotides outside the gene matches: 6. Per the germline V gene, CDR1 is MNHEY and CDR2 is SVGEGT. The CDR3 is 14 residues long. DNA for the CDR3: TGTGCCAGCAGTGTTGGGACTAGCGGTGTTACGCAGTATTTT. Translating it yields CASSVGTSGVTQYF.

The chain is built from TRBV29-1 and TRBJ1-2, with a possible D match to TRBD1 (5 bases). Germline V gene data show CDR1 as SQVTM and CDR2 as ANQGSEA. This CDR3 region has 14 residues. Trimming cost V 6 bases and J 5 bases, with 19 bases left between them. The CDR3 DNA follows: TGCAGCGTCACCGAGCAGGGAATTGGGTATGGCTACACCTTC. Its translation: CSVTEQGIGYGYTF.

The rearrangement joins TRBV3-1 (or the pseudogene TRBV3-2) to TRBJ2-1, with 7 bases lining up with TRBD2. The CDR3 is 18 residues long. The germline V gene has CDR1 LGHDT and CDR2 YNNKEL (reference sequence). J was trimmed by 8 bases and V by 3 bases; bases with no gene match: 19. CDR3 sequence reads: CASSHPRDSGHPEDEQFF. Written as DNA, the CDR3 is TGTGCCAGCAGCCACCCAAGGGATAGCGGGCACCCTGAAGATGAGCAGTTCTTC.

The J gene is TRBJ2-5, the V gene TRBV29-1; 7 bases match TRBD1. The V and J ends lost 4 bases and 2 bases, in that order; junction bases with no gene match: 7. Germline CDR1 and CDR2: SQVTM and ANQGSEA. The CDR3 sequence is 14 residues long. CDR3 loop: CSVVKQGKQETQYF. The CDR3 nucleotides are TGCAGCGTTGTCAAACAGGGGAAACAAGAGACCCAGTACTTC. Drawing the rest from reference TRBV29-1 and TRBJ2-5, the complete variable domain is SAVISQKPSRDICQRGTSLTIQCQVDSQVTMMFWYRQQPGQSLTLIATANQGSEATYESGFVIDKFPISRPNLTFSTLTVSNMSPEDSSIYLCSVVKQGKQETQYFGPGTRLLVL.

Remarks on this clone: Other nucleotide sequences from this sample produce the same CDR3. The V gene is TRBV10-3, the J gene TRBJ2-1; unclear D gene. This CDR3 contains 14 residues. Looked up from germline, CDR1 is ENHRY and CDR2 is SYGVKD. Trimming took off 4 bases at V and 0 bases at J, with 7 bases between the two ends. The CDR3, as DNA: TGTGCCATCAGTGTAGGCGGCTCCTACAATGAGCAGTTCTTC. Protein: CAISVGGSYNEQFF.

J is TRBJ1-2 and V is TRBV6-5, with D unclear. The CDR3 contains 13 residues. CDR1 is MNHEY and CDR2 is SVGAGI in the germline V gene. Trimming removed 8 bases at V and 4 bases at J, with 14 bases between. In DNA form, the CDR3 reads TGTGCCAGCGTCCCAAGCAGGCGCTATGGCTACACCTTC. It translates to CASVPSRRYGYTF.

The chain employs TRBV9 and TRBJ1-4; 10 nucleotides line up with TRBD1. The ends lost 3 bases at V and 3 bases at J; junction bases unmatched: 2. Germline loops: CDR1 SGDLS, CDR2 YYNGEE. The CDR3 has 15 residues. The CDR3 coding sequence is TGTGCCAGCAGCGACGGGACAGGGGCTAATGAAAAACTGTTTTTT. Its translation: CASSDGTGANEKLFF.

CDR3 amino acids: CASSLLGQSRTDTQYF. The DNA of the CDR3 is TGTGCCAGCAGCTTACTAGGACAGTCCCGCACAGATACGCAGTATTTT. The chain employs TRBV11-3 and TRBJ2-3; perhaps TRBD1 as D (6 bases). This CDR3 is 16 amino acids long. V dropped 2 bases and J dropped 1 base, with 13 bases sitting between them. CDR1 SGHNT and CDR2 YENEEA come from the germline V gene.

CDR3 nucleotide sequence: TGTGCCAGCAGCCAAGCGTGGACCTCGGCGGGAAACATTCAGTACTTC. Its protein is CASSQAWTSAGNIQYF. This chain joins TRBV4-2 and TRBJ2-4, with D tentatively TRBD2 (5 bases). Germline CDR1 reads LGHNA; CDR2 reads YNFKEQ. This CDR3 is built from 16 residues. The germline V and J ends were trimmed by 1 base and 6 bases, with 16 bases remaining between them.

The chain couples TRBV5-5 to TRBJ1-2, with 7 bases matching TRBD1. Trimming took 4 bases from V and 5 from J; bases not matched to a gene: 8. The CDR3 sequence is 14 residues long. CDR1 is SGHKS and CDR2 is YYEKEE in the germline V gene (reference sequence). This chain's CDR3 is CASSPKVTGYGYTF. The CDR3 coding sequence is TGTGCCAGCAGCCCGAAGGTGACAGGGTATGGCTACACCTTC.

CDR3 DNA: TGCGCCAGCAGCTTGGATCCGGGGAGGAACACTGAAGCTTTCTTT. Translated: CASSLDPGRNTEAFF. The chain uses TRBV5-1 and TRBJ1-1, with unresolved D. The V gene lost 0 bases and the J gene lost 1 base, with 10 bases spanning the gap. In germline, CDR1 is SGHRS, CDR2 YFSETQ. The length of the CDR3 is 15 residues.

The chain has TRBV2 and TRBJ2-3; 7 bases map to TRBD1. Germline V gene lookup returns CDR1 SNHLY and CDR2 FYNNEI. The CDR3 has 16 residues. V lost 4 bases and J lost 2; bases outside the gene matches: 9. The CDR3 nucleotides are TGTGCCAGCAGTGGGACCGGACAGGAAACCACAGATACGCAGTATTTT. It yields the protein CASSGTGQETTDTQYF.